The present T cell receptor (beta chain) was sequenced within a study of identical twins. Findings and limits, study-wide: Cord blood beta clonotypes that were abundant carried fewer insertions, and memory repertoires showed no such trend.

The germline CDR1 and CDR2 sequences are MNHEY and SMNVEV (reference sequence). Unmatched junction bases numbered 8, after V lost 6 bases and J lost 7 bases. This CDR3 region has 15 residues. TCRdb passed the 5' RACE reads through MiXCR, listing each CDR3 protein once. Among about 220,000 distinct CDR3 sequences listed, under 8.5% were seen once. A word on this clonotype: Its antigen remains unidentified.

This sample also appeared in a second study, on T cells expressing NK-cell markers.

The chain has TRBV27 and TRBJ2-1; TRBD2 matches 11 bases. The receptor's source is a woman younger than 30 in good health. Sample: CD8+ T cells sorted from blood. CDR3 nucleotides: TGTGCCAGCAGCGCGGGACTAGCGGCTTTTAATGAGCAGTTCTTC. This translates into CASSAGLAAFNEQFF.